This TCR beta chain derives from a study of T-cell reconstitution after alpha-beta-depleted transplantation in children. Study-wide findings and caveats: Reported findings indicate that, about two months after transplant, alpha-beta T cells came from several hundred expanded clones, which were derived from non-depleted graft cells. One year after transplant, T-cell counts and diversity came mostly from newly produced T cells.

Unique molecular identifiers were used to barcode this TCRbeta library. From the PCR reads, TCRdb called clonotypes with MiXCR, one entry per CDR3 protein. The table records a few hundred thousand distinct CDR3 sequences, 23% of them present only once. A note on this clonotype: The antigen remains unidentified.

The germline V gene encodes CDR1 LGHNA and CDR2 YNFKEQ. The CDR3 has 17 amino acids. V was pared by 4 bases and J by 0 bases, with 13 bases between. This receptor was identified in a male patient younger than 18 who had a stem cell transplant for acute lymphoblastic leukemia, so the T cells may come from the graft donor. The sample consisted of PBMCs, mostly from graft donor cells, taken 180 days after TCRalphabeta/CD19-depleted stem cell transplant. The chain links TRBV4-2 to TRBJ2-6, with D hard to call. The DNA of the CDR3 is TGTGCCAGCAGCCTAGGGCTGCCTAGCTCTGGGGCCAACGTCCTGACTTTC. Its protein product is CASSLGLPSSGANVLTF.